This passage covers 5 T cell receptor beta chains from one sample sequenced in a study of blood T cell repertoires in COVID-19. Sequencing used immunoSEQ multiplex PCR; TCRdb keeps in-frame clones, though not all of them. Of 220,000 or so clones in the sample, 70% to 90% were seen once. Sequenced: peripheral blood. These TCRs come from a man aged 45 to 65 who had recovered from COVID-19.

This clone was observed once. CDR3 sequence (DNA): TGTGCCAGCCGAGGGATTGAAGAGACCCAGTACTTC. Its translation is CASRGIEETQYF. This chain connects TRBV4-2 to TRBJ2-5; a weak D match, TRBD2 (5 bases). The V gene's germline CDR1 is LGHNA and CDR2 YNFKEQ. The CDR3 extends over 12 amino acids. Trimming removed 8 bases from V and 3 bases from J, with 10 bases in between.

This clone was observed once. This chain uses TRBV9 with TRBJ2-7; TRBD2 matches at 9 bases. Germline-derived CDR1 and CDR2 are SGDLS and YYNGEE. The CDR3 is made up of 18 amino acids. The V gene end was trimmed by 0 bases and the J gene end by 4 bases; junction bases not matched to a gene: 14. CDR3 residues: CASSVDLAGPQTPYEQYF. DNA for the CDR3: TGTGCCAGCAGCGTAGATCTAGCGGGACCCCAAACTCCATACGAGCAGTACTTC.

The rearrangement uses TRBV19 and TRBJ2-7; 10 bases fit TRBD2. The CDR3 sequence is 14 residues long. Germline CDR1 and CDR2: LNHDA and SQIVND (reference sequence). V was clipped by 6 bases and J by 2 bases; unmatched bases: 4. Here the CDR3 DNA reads TGTGCCAGTAGGCGGACTAGCGGTCCCTACGAGCAGTACTTC. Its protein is CASRRTSGPYEQYF.

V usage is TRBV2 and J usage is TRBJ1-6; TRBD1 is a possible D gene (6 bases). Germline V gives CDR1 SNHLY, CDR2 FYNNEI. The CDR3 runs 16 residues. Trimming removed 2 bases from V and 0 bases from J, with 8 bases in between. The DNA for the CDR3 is TGTGCCAGCAGTGAACAGGGGAGCTCCTATAATTCACCCCTCCACTTT. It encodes CASSEQGSSYNSPLHF.

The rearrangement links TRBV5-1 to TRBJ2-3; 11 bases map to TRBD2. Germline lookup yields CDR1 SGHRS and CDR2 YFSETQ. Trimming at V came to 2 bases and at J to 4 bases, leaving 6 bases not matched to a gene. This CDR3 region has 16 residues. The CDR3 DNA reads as TGCGCCAGCAGCTTCCTGACTAGCGGGGTTTCAGATACGCAGTATTTT. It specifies CASSFLTSGVSDTQYF.